The rows below give T cell receptor beta chains drawn from one sample of a study of T cell clonotyping in hematopoietic cell transplantation. TCRdb's table, derived via immunoSEQ multiplex PCR, lists solely in-frame clones and lacks some. The sample shows fewer than 8,500 clones, 95% to 97% of them seen only once. This specimen consisted of peripheral blood mononuclear cells, obtained before stem cell transplant. All receptors come from a man in his sixties or seventies with acute myeloid leukemia. Some clones in this sample may be carry-over from other donors' samples. Each CDR3 is given with its conserved first and last residue. The D gene is left open where the match is weak. Rows give clone size only sometimes, using once, few, many, or a class for an expanded clone.

V gene	J gene	clone size	D gene	CDR3 protein	CDR3 DNA
TRBV7-9	TRBJ1-2	.	.	CASSPNAVGISYGYTF	TGTGCCAGCAGCCCAAACGCGGTCGGGATATCCTATGGCTACACCTTC
TRBV5-4	TRBJ1-2	.	.	CASSLGPAVNYGYTF	TGTGCCAGCAGCTTGGGCCCGGCAGTTAACTATGGCTACACCTTC
TRBV19	TRBJ1-3	.	.	CASSTTVSGNTIYF	TGTGCCAGTAGTACGACAGTCTCCGGAAACACCATATATTTT
TRBV28	TRBJ2-5	.	TRBD1	CASSPPTGGQETQYF	TGTGCCAGCAGTCCCCCCACAGGGGGTCAGGAGACCCAGTACTTC
TRBV7-9	TRBJ1-1	few	.	CASSERQLNTEAFF	TGTGCCAGCAGCGAAAGACAGTTGAACACTGAAGCTTTCTTT
TRBV5-5	TRBJ2-2	.	TRBD1	CASSPRTGNTGELFF	TGTGCCAGCAGCCCGAGGACAGGGAACACCGGGGAGCTGTTTTTT
TRBV19	TRBJ2-3	once	TRBD2	CASSFFGTSLTDTQYF	TGTGCCAGTAGTTTCTTCGGGACTAGCCTCACAGATACGCAGTATTTT
TRBV7-2	TRBJ2-7	.	.	CASSRGTLFYEQYF	TGTGCCAGCAGCCGAGGAACCCTCTTCTACGAGCAGTACTTC
TRBV5-1	TRBJ1-5	once	.	CASSLGGSGNQPQHF	TGCGCCAGCAGCTTGGGAGGGAGTGGCAATCAGCCCCAGCATTTT
TRBV5-1	TRBJ1-1	.	.	CATQTERNTEAFF	TGCGCCACACAGACGGAGCGGAACACTGAAGCTTTCTTT
TRBV5-4	TRBJ1-1	once	.	CASSLGLRKDTEAFF	TGTGCCAGCAGCTTGGGATTACGGAAAGACACTGAAGCTTTCTTT
TRBV6-1	TRBJ1-3	.	.	CASTTERGPGNTIYF	TGTGCCAGCACCACCGAAAGGGGCCCTGGAAACACCATATATTTT
TRBV7-2	TRBJ2-7	.	.	CASSLQTSSYEQYF	TGTGCCAGCAGCTTACAAACTAGCTCCTACGAGCAGTACTTC
TRBV25-1	TRBJ2-7	.	.	CASSEGNYEQYF	TGTGCCAGCAGTGAGGGCAACTACGAGCAGTACTTC
TRBV6-4	TRBJ1-2	.	TRBD1	CASSAGTAGYGYTF	TGTGCCAGCAGTGCGGGGACAGCCGGCTATGGCTACACCTTC
TRBV12-5	TRBJ1-2	.	TRBD1	CASGLAGQVAAGGYTF	TGTGCTAGTGGTTTGGCGGGACAGGTCGCTGCTGGTGGCTACACCTTC
TRBV5-1	TRBJ2-7	.	TRBD1	CASSLWDSREQYF	TGCGCCAGCAGCTTGTGGGACAGTCGCGAGCAGTACTTC
TRBV15	TRBJ2-7	.	.	CATSRDGGSSYEQYF	TGTGCCACCAGCAGAGATGGCGGATCCTCCTACGAGCAGTACTTC
TRBV18	TRBJ1-6	.	.	CASSPGGEGSPLHF	TGTGCCAGCTCACCAGGAGGGGAGGGCTCACCCCTCCACTTT
TRBV19	TRBJ2-7	.	TRBD1	CATRPGQGLYEQYF	TGTGCCACCCGACCGGGACAGGGGTTGTACGAGCAGTACTTC
TRBV7-9	TRBJ2-5	.	TRBD2	CASSWDYRETQYF	TGTGCCAGCAGCTGGGACTACCGAGAGACCCAGTACTTC
TRBV18	TRBJ2-7	.	.	CASSRQEYEQYF	TGTGCCAGCTCACGTCAGGAGTACGAGCAGTACTTC
TRBV19	TRBJ2-3	few	TRBD2	CASSPGLAGGPADTQYF	TGTGCCAGTAGTCCGGGACTAGCGGGGGGGCCGGCAGATACGCAGTATTTT
TRBV19	TRBJ1-5	.	.	CASSLPMGGNQPQHF	TGTGCCAGTAGCCTCCCAATGGGGGGTAATCAGCCCCAGCATTTT
TRBV27	TRBJ2-7	.	.	CASSLGWKQYF	TGTGCCAGCAGTTTAGGGTGGAAGCAGTACTTC
TRBV7-2	TRBJ2-7	few	.	CASSLAGSYEQYF	TGTGCCAGCAGCTTAGCAGGCTCCTACGAGCAGTACTTC
TRBV6-5	TRBJ1-2	once	TRBD1	CASSGDRGGNYGYTF	TGTGCCAGCAGTGGCGACAGGGGGGGCAACTATGGCTACACCTTC
TRBV6-5	TRBJ1-2	.	.	CASSSYSSIRGSGYTF	TGTGCCAGCAGTTCGTACTCGTCCATACGCGGCAGTGGCTACACCTTC